The source of this T cell receptor (beta chain) is a study of PD-1 blockade in classical Hodgkin lymphoma. Assay used: immunoSEQ multiplex PCR; TCRdb lists only in-frame clones, some missing. Seen here are around 19,000 clones, about 80% observed once, and the top ten hold around 7%. CDR1 and CDR2 from the germline V gene are MNHEY and SMNVEV (reference sequence). The trim removed 5 bases at V and 0 bases at J, leaving 23 bases unmatched. The CDR3 contains 22 residues. Noted time point: cycle 4 day 1 (C4D1), after less than seven weeks of nivolumab. Each of the patients experienced relapse following autologous stem cell transplantation, and their brentuximab vedotin exposure differed. Isolation of CD8+ T cells from thawed PBMCs used magnetic negative selection. Study-wide results and limits: The repertoire differences lack a defined cause, possibly disease activity or prior therapy. Baseline diversity was lower in partial responders and progressors than complete responders.

As to this clone: Its antigen is unidentified.

This sample comprised CD8+ T cells from blood, obtained before the fourth cycle of nivolumab. This chain connects TRBV27 to TRBJ1-5; 9 bases line up with TRBD1. This clonotype was sampled from a human donor with classical Hodgkin lymphoma. The CDR3 loop is CASSPGDREWIIGRLSNQPQHF. As DNA, the CDR3 is TGTGCCAGCAGTCCGGGGGACAGGGAATGGATTATTGGTCGGCTTAGCAATCAGCCCCAGCATTTT.